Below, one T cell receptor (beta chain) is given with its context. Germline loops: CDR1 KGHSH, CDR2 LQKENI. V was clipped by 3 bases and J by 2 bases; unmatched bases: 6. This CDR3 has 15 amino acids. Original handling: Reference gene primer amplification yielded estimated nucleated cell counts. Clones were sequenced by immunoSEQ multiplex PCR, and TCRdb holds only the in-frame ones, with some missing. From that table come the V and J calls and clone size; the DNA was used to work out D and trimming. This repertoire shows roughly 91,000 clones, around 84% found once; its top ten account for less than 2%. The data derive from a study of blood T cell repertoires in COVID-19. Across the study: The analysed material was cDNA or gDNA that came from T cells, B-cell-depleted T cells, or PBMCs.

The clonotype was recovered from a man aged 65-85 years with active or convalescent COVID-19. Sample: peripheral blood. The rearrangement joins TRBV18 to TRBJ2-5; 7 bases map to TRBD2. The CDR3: CASSPGLGGQETQYF. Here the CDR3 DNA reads TGTGCCAGCTCACCCGGACTAGGTGGGCAAGAGACCCAGTACTTC.